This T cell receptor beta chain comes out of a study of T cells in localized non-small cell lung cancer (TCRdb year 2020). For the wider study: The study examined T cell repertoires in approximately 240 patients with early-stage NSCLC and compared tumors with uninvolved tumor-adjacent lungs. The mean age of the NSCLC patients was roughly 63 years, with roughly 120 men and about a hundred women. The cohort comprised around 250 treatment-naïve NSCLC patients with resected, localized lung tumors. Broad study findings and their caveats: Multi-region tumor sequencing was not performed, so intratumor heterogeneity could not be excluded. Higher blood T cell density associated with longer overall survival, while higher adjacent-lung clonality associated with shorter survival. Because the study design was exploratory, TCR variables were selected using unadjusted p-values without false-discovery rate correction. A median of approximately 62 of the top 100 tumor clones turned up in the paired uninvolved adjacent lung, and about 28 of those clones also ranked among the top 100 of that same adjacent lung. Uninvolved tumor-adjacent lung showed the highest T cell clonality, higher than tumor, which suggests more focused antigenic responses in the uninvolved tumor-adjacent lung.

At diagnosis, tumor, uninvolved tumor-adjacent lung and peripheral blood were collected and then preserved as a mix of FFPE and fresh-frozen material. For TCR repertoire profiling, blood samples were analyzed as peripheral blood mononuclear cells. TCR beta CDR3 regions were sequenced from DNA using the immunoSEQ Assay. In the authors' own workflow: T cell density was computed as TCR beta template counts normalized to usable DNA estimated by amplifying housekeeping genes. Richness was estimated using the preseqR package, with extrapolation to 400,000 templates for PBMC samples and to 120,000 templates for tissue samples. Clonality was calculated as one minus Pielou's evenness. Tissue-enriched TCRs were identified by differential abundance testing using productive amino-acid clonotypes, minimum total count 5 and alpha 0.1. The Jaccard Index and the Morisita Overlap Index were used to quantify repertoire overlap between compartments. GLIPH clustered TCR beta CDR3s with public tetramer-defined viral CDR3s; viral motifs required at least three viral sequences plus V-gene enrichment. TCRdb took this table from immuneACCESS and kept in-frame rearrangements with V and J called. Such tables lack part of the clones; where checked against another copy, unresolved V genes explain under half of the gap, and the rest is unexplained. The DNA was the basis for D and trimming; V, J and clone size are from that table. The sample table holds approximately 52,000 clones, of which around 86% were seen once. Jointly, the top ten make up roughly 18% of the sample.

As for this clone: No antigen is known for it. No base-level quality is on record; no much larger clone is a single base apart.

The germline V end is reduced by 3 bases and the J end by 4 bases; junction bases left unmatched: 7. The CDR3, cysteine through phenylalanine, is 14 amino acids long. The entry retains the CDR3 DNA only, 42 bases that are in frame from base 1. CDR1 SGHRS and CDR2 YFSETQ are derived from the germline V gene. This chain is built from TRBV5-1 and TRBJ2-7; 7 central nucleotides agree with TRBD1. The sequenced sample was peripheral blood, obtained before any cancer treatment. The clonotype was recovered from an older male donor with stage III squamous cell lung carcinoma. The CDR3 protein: CASSSRQGSYEQYF. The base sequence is TGCGCCAGCAGCTCCAGACAGGGCTCATACGAGCAGTACTTC. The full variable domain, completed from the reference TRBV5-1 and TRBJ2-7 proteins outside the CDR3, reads KAGVTQTPRYLIKTRGQQVTLSCSPISGHRSVSWYQQTPGQGLQFLFEYFSETQRNKGNFPGRFSGRQFSNSRSEMNVSTLELGDSALYLCASSSRQGSYEQYFGPGTRLTVT.